This TCR beta chain was captured by sequencing in a study of technical replicates of blood from a few donors. Assay used: immunoSEQ multiplex PCR; TCRdb lists only in-frame clones, some missing. The table includes fewer than 85,000 clones, around 94% detected once. V was clipped by 4 bases and J by 2 bases; unmatched bases: 9. Germline values: CDR1 SGHTA, CDR2 FQGTGA. This CDR3 has 16 residues. V gene TRBV7-3 combines with J gene TRBJ1-2; 8 bases line up with TRBD1. The receptor was isolated from a human donor in good health. The material sequenced was T cells isolated from PBMCs. As DNA, the CDR3 is TGTGCCAGCAGCTCGACGACAGGGGCTGGAAACTATGGCTACACCTTC. It encodes CASSSTTGAGNYGYTF.